This TCR beta chain was documented in a study of graft-versus-host responses after intestinal transplantation. Looking at the study overall: Each of the recipients got a multivisceral, liver-intestinal, or isolated intestinal transplant.

Overall study results and limits: Within allografts, high graft-versus-host to host-versus-graft clonal ratios were seen among patients with graft-donor T cell macrochimerism. GvH clones appeared in recipient marrow, some first in ileum or blood. Circulating GvH clones peaking coincided with falling HvG clones soon after transplant.

Clones were read by immunoSEQ multiplex PCR, and TCRdb kept only the in-frame ones, dropping some. Counted here are about 86,000 clones, over 75% occurring once; the ten biggest clones make up under 0.55%. Remarks on this clone: Its antigen is still unknown.

The CDR3 is 15 amino acids. Trimming shortened V by 1 base and J by 1 base, and 11 bases separated the two germline ends. In germline, CDR1 is SNHLY, CDR2 FYNNEI. The chain carries TRBV2 and TRBJ2-7; D may be TRBD2 (5 bases). The TCR was taken from a human donor who received an intestinal transplant. The sequences come from unstimulated CD8+ T cells sorted from spleen or lymph node cells, collected before intestinal transplant. CDR3 region: CASSEGEGPSYEQYF. The DNA of the CDR3 is TGTGCCAGCAGTGAAGGTGAGGGCCCGTCCTACGAGCAGTACTTC.